One and the same sample provided the 12 T cell receptor beta chains below, sequenced in a study of T cell clones after liver transplantation. TCRdb's table, derived via immunoSEQ multiplex PCR, lists solely in-frame clones and lacks some. The table includes about 74,000 clones, about four fifths detected once. Sequenced here: CD4+ T cells from blood, sampled before liver transplant. Receptors were obtained from a human donor who received a liver transplant.

The sample holds one count of this clone. The V call is TRBV6-5, the J call TRBJ1-5, with 7 bases identical to TRBD1. After removal of 5 bases from V and 3 bases from J, the junction contained 7 bases not matched to a gene. This CDR3 contains 15 residues. Looked up from germline, CDR1 is MNHEY and CDR2 is SVGAGI. DNA of the CDR3: TGTGCCAGCAGTGCTCGACAGGGCTCCAATCAGCCCCAGCATTTT. Translation gives CASSARQGSNQPQHF.

This rearrangement joins TRBV19 to TRBJ1-5, with 7 positions matching TRBD1. The germline CDR1 and CDR2 sequences are LNHDA and SQIVND (reference sequence). V lost 6 bases to trimming and J lost 5 bases; unmatched junction nucleotides: 10. This CDR3 is 15 amino acids long. CDR3 in DNA: TGTGCCAGTAGGGAAACTCGGACAGGTTATCAGCCCCAGCATTTT. It codes for CASRETRTGYQPQHF.

The chain couples TRBV28 to TRBJ1-5; perhaps TRBD1 as D (5 bases). Germline-derived CDR1 and CDR2 are MDHEN and SYDVKM. This CDR3 has 14 amino acids. Deletions cut 7 bases from V and 5 bases from J, with 15 bases between. The CDR3 loop is CASTFFRGDQPQHF. Here the CDR3 DNA reads TGTGCCAGCACTTTTTTTCGGGGGGATCAGCCCCAGCATTTT.

J is TRBJ2-6 and V is TRBV11-2; TRBD2 aligns across 10 bases. The germline V gene has CDR1 SGHAT and CDR2 FQNNGV. There are 20 residues in the CDR3. V shed 0 bases and J 0 bases; nucleotides not matched to a gene: 8. The CDR3 reads CASSLEASGSLSSGANVLTF. In nucleotides, the CDR3 is TGTGCCAGCAGCTTAGAGGCTAGCGGGAGCCTTAGCTCTGGGGCCAACGTCCTGACTTTC.

The chain employs TRBV5-4 and TRBJ2-1; 14 bases match TRBD2. Germline V gene sequence: CDR1 SGHNT, CDR2 YYREEE (reference sequence). CDR3 size: 16 residues. Trimming at V came to 3 bases and at J to 7 bases, leaving 6 bases not matched to a gene. CDR3 amino acids: CASSSGTSGRGNEQFF. CDR3 coding DNA: TGTGCCAGCAGCTCCGGGACTAGCGGGAGAGGTAATGAGCAGTTCTTC.

This clone was picked up a small number of times. J is TRBJ1-1 and V is TRBV7-2; tentative D call: TRBD1 (5 bases). The CDR3 spans 14 residues. V lost 1 base to trimming and J lost 5 bases, with 11 bases between them. Germline V gene data show CDR1 as SGHTA and CDR2 as FQGNSA. The CDR3 is CASSLEGRDTEAFF. Here the CDR3 DNA reads TGTGCCAGCAGCTTAGAAGGCAGGGATACTGAAGCTTTCTTT. Combining the CDR3 with reference TRBV7-2 and TRBJ1-1 gives the whole variable domain GAGVSQSPSNKVTEKGKDVELRCDPISGHTALYWYRQSLGQGLEFLIYFQGNSAPDKSGLPSDRFSAERTGGSVSTLTIQRTQQEDSAVYLCASSLEGRDTEAFFGQGTRLTVV.

The CDR3 DNA reads TGCGCCAGCAGCTCAGGGACTAGCTTACCCAATGAGCAGTTCTTC. Protein: CASSSGTSLPNEQFF. This chain links TRBV5-1 with TRBJ2-1; TRBD2 aligns across 9 bases. The CDR3 extends over 15 amino acids. V shed 3 bases and J 6 bases; nucleotides not matched to a gene: 7. From germline, CDR1 is SGHRS and CDR2 YFSETQ. Drawing the rest from reference TRBV5-1 and TRBJ2-1, the complete variable domain is KAGVTQTPRYLIKTRGQQVTLSCSPISGHRSVSWYQQTPGQGLQFLFEYFSETQRNKGNFPGRFSGRQFSNSRSEMNVSTLELGDSALYLCASSSGTSLPNEQFFGPGTRLTVL.

The table lists this clone with a count of one. The chain uses TRBV27 and TRBJ2-1, with 9 bases identical to TRBD2. Germline CDR1 and CDR2: MNHEY and SMNVEV (reference sequence). The CDR3 has 21 residues. The trim removed 7 bases at V and 0 bases at J, leaving 22 bases unmatched. The CDR3: CASTPTPFAGGPFFSYNEQFF. The CDR3 DNA reads TGTGCCAGCACCCCTACACCTTTCGCGGGAGGGCCCTTTTTCTCCTACAATGAGCAGTTCTTC.

This sequence joins TRBV5-1 and TRBJ2-7, with 7 bases fitting TRBD1. The CDR3 totals 15 residues. Germline trimming cut 0 bases from V and 2 bases from J; bases unmatched to any gene: 5. Germline lookup yields CDR1 SGHRS and CDR2 YFSETQ. The CDR3 DNA sequence: TGCGCCAGCAGCTTGGGGGACAGTGACACCTACGAGCAGTACTTC. Protein sequence: CASSLGDSDTYEQYF.

V gene TRBV7-9 combines with J gene TRBJ1-3; D not certain. Germline CDR1 and CDR2: SEHNR and FQNEAQ (reference sequence). The V end lost 6 bases, the J end lost 4 bases, and 13 bases lay between the germline ends. This CDR3 has 14 amino acids. CDR3 bases: TGTGCCAGCAGAACCTCGGGTACCGGAAACACCATATATTTT. It translates to CASRTSGTGNTIYF. The full variable domain, completed using reference TRBV7-9 and TRBJ1-3, is DTGVSQNPRHKITKRGQNVTFRCDPISEHNRLYWYRQTLGQGPEFLTYFQNEAQLEKSRLLSDRFSAERPKGSFSTLEIQRTEQGDSAMYLCASRTSGTGNTIYFGEGSWLTVV.

The chain links TRBV7-9 to TRBJ2-5, with 7 bases matching TRBD1. The CDR3 has 16 amino acids. CDR1 is SEHNR and CDR2 is FQNEAQ in the germline V gene (reference sequence). V was pared by 1 base and J by 4 bases, with 9 bases of the junction left unmatched. For the CDR3, the DNA is TGTGCCAGCAGCTTAGTTCTGGTTCGGACAGGAGAGACCCAGTACTTC. As protein: CASSLVLVRTGETQYF.

The chain carries TRBV4-1 and TRBJ1-3; 10 nucleotides match TRBD1. CDR3 length equals 14 residues. Germline CDR1 is MGHRA and CDR2 is YSYEKL. The V and J ends lost 7 bases and 4 bases, in that order; junction bases with no gene match: 4. This chain's CDR3 is CASMDRGSGNTIYF. The CDR3, as DNA: TGCGCCAGCATGGACAGGGGGTCCGGAAACACCATATATTTT.